The rows below give T cell receptor beta chains drawn from one sample of a study of CD8+CD57+ T cells in acquired aplastic anemia. Each CDR3 protein is one row after TCRdb ran MiXCR on the reads. This sample has about 98,000 distinct CDR3 sequences, with about 67% found just once. Source material: sorted CD4+, CD8+, or CD8+CD57+ T cells (not recorded which) from PBMCs. The receptors shown here come from a human donor with aplastic anemia. Both conserved end residues are part of each CDR3. The D gene is left open where the match is weak. The size entry is marked missing in some rows and otherwise reads once, few, many or a size class.

>TRBV2|TRBJ1-1|NA|NA
CASRPGRTEEAFF
TGTGCCAGCAGGCCGGGGCGAACCGAAGAAGCTTTCTTT
>TRBV20-1|TRBJ2-5|NA|NA
CSVTPGDSKYQETQYF
TGCAGTGTTACCCCCGGGGACTCCAAGTACCAAGAGACCCAGTACTTC
>TRBV4-2|TRBJ2-7|few|TRBD1
CASSQGQGTYEQYF
TGTGCCAGCAGCCAAGGACAGGGCACCTACGAGCAGTACTTC
>TRBV29-1|TRBJ2-7|few|NA
CSVALGQLYEQYF
TGCAGCGTTGCTCTAGGACAGCTCTACGAGCAGTACTTC
>TRBV20-1|TRBJ2-7|NA|TRBD2
CSARGTSGEWEQYF
TGCAGTGCTAGGGGTACTAGCGGTGAGTGGGAGCAGTACTTC
>TRBV7-2|TRBJ2-5|NA|NA
CASSARGVQETQYF
TGTGCCAGCAGCGCCCGAGGGGTCCAAGAGACCCAGTACTTC
>TRBV5-1|TRBJ2-1|NA|TRBD1
CASSLGQGSHNEQFF
TGCGCCAGCAGCTTGGGACAGGGATCACACAATGAGCAGTTCTTC
>TRBV5-8|TRBJ2-1|NA|NA
CASSLSEYEQFF
TGTGCCAGCAGCTTATCGGAGTATGAGCAGTTCTTC
>TRBV20-1|TRBJ2-5|NA|TRBD1
CSAPGQGVGKTQYF
TGCAGTGCTCCCGGACAGGGGGTCGGGAAGACCCAGTACTTC
>TRBV19|TRBJ2-7|few|NA
CASSTPRGTYEQYF
TGTGCCAGTAGTACACCCCGGGGAACCTACGAGCAGTACTTC
>TRBV10-3|TRBJ1-1|once|NA
CAISSQGGGTEAFF
TGTGCCATCAGCTCCCAGGGTGGAGGGACTGAAGCTTTCTTT
>TRBV2|TRBJ1-6|NA|NA
CASSQGPAYNSPLHF
TGTGCCAGCAGTCAAGGGCCAGCTTATAATTCACCCCTCCACTTT
>TRBV9|TRBJ2-2|NA|NA
CASSVGPGELFF
TGTGCCAGCAGCGTAGGACCTGGGGAGCTGTTTTTT
>TRBV10-3|TRBJ2-3|once|NA
CAAADNGPPDTQYF
TGTGCCGCCGCGGACAACGGGCCGCCAGATACGCAGTATTTT
>TRBV2|TRBJ2-1|few|NA
CASPLRAGEQFF
TGTGCCAGCCCTCTGAGGGCGGGTGAGCAGTTCTTC
>TRBV7-8|TRBJ2-7|NA|TRBD1
CASSAPGQGPYYEQYF
TGTGCCAGCAGCGCCCCGGGACAGGGGCCATACTACGAGCAGTACTTC
>TRBV24-1|TRBJ2-6|NA|TRBD1
CATSDRPGTGDGANVLTF
TGTGCCACCAGTGACCGTCCCGGGACAGGGGACGGGGCCAACGTCCTGACTTTC
>TRBV11-2|TRBJ2-1|NA|TRBD2
CASTPGLAESVGFF
TGTGCCAGCACCCCGGGACTAGCGGAGAGCGTGGGGTTCTTC
>TRBV7-9|TRBJ2-7|NA|NA
CASSLEVNEQYF
TGTGCCAGCAGCTTAGAGGTCAACGAGCAGTACTTC
>TRBV24-1|TRBJ2-1|NA|NA
CATSASGANNEQFF
TGTGCCACCAGTGCTTCAGGGGCGAACAATGAGCAGTTCTTC
>TRBV15|TRBJ1-5|few|NA
CATSRAAPNQPQHF
TGTGCCACCAGCAGAGCGGCCCCGAATCAGCCCCAGCATTTT
>TRBV15|TRBJ1-4|NA|NA
CATSIQVEEKLFF
TGTGCCACCAGCATCCAGGTGGAAGAAAAACTGTTTTTT
>TRBV10-3|TRBJ2-1|NA|NA
CAINDGIQNNEQFF
TGTGCCATCAATGACGGGATCCAAAACAATGAGCAGTTCTTC
>TRBV20-1|TRBJ1-2|NA|NA
CSARDLMAGDYGYTF
TGCAGTGCTAGAGATTTAATGGCAGGGGACTATGGCTACACCTTC
>TRBV7-2|TRBJ2-1|many|NA
CASSLLYNEQFF
TGTGCCAGCAGCTTATTGTACAATGAGCAGTTCTTC
>TRBV5-1|TRBJ1-6|NA|TRBD1
CASATGQSPLHF
TGCGCCAGTGCGACAGGGCAATCACCCCTCCACTTT
>TRBV2|TRBJ2-1|NA|TRBD2
CASSAQRGFNEQFF
TGTGCCAGCAGTGCCCAGCGGGGGTTCAATGAGCAGTTCTTC